Sequencing of this T cell receptor beta chain was carried out in a study of PD-1 blockade in classical Hodgkin lymphoma (TCRdb year 2020). Turning to the overall study: Nivolumab dosing was 3 mg/kg intravenously every 2 weeks, continuing until either disease progression or unacceptable toxicity. The study used CyTOF and TCR beta sequencing to define a peripheral blood immune signature of response to PD-1 blockade in classical Hodgkin lymphoma. General study outcomes and caveats: The study was limited to a single clinical trial cohort, and causes of repertoire differences, possibly disease activity or prior therapy, remained undefined. Lower diversity was seen in patients whose nivolumab began less than 1 year after ASCT, and these patients were left out of later analyses so that immune reconstitution would not confound the results. Trial patients with a complete response had baseline diversity similar to that of newly diagnosed patients, while partial responders and progressors had significantly lower diversity. A significant rise by C4D1 was seen in CD4+ but not CD8+ TCR diversity (p=0.0027 vs p=0.16), with the rise being most apparent in complete responders (p=0.02). Baseline TCR diversity was reported to be lower in newly diagnosed patients than in healthy donors, and even lower in relapsed/refractory patients.

V lost 3 bases and J lost 6 bases; the stretch between them is 15 bases long. The CDR3 sequence holds 15 residues, the cysteine and phenylalanine included. Only CDR3 DNA is held: 45 bases, read in frame from base 1. CDR1 and CDR2 were assigned from the germline V gene as ENHRY and SYGVKD. This clone was seen a few times. It has no known antigen specificity. One base away there is no much larger clone; base qualities are not given. The intended sense of this specimen's time point label: cycle 4 day 1 (C4D1), after six to seven weeks of nivolumab. Relapse after autologous stem cell transplantation had occurred in all trial patients, and cohorts A, B and C were distinguished by prior brentuximab vedotin exposure. CD4+ T cells were purified from thawed PBMCs by magnetic negative selection with a Miltenyi CD4+ T cell isolation kit. The trial cohort was composed of about 58 patients with relapsed/refractory classical Hodgkin lymphoma, for whom complete response, partial response or progressive disease was recorded as best overall response. Single-agent nivolumab was administered to trial patients in the multi-cohort phase II CheckMate 205 trial. Best overall response was determined by an independent review committee according to the 2007 International Working Group response criteria. Trial PBMCs were obtained immediately prior to nivolumab initiation (C1D1) and on therapy at cycle 2 day 1 and cycle 4 day 1. Peripheral blood was collected in 8 mL Vacutainer Cell Preparation Tubes, from which PBMCs were isolated by centrifugation and then cryopreserved. Purified CD4+ and CD8+ fractions were prepared only for cases where an additional PBMC sample was available. Magnetically labelled cells were depleted on LS columns in a quadroMACS separator, and the flow-through was collected as the purified fraction.

The Qiagen DNeasy kit was used to extract genomic DNA both from unsorted PBMCs and from the negatively selected CD4+ and CD8+ fractions. Amplification of TCR beta CDR3 regions was done by immunoSEQ multiplex PCR with primers that anneal to V and J segments. Amplification bias was minimized using a synthetic immune receptor repertoire, and residual bias was removed computationally after sequencing. In the paper's pipeline: Custom Python scripts were used to quantify repertoire diversity as the Shannon entropy index. Unsorted, CD4+ and CD8+ repertoires were analyzed separately, except for combined analyses in which CD4+ and CD8+ sequences were merged in silico. A clone counted as expanded when the clone's frequency after treatment rose at least 2-fold relative to C1D1, and clones undetected at baseline were given a pseudocount of 0.5. Clones with 0 or 1 copy at C1D1 were defined as singleton clones, while clones with 2 or more copies were defined as non-singleton clones. Clones expanded in unsorted samples were annotated as CD4+, CD8+ or unknown by matching protein sequences in sorted samples from the same patient. Wilcoxon tests on paired samples were used to test changes in diversity from C1D1 to C4D1. TCRdb mirrors the immuneACCESS table, restricted to in-frame sequences. Some clones are absent from its copies; in checked studies, under half trace to an unresolved V gene, and the reason for the others is unknown. The V and J calls and the clone size are those of that table, but D and trimming were determined from the DNA. This sample gives tens of thousands of clones in total; approximately 85% of them show up just once. The ten top clones hold around 2.3% of the sample.

The receptor was isolated from a human donor with classical Hodgkin lymphoma. In this chain, TRBV10-3 is recombined with TRBJ1-5; the D gene is not confidently resolved. Sequenced material: CD4+ T cells from blood, taken before the fourth cycle of nivolumab. The sequence in DNA is TGTGCCATCAGTGATAGGCCCCTCGACGGTCAGCCCCAGCATTTT. This codes for CAISDRPLDGQPQHF.